This T cell receptor beta chain derives from a study of T cells in Graves' hyperthyroidism and ophthalmopathy. Findings and caveats of the study: In the analysis, a 13 V-J model separated ophthalmopathy from stable hyperthyroidism. Peripheral blood also featured most of the thyroid clonotypes expanded above 0.001.

This clonotype was seen ten or more times. Antigen unknown. At one end, the junction sequence differs from germline, possibly due to a read error. There were TCR beta CDR3 regions amplified from RNA transcripts. TCR CDR3 regions were first amplified by RT-PCR with HTBI primers. MiXCR was run by TCRdb on the multiplex PCR reads, yielding one entry per CDR3 protein. This sample has 450,000 to 550,000 distinct CDR3 sequences, with roughly 24% found just once. Disease lasting under 3 months, a NOSPECS grade of at least 4, and a Clinical Activity Score of at least 3 were features of the ophthalmopathy patients. Per germline, CDR1 DFQATT and CDR2 SNEGSKA (reference sequence). CDR3 length: 15 amino acids.

Sequencing input: blood. The origin of this receptor is a woman in her 30s with Graves' ophthalmopathy. This chain uses TRBV20-1 with TRBJ2-5; 7 bases line up with TRBD2. The CDR3 sequence: CSARGGRGREETQYF. CDR3 sequence (DNA): TGCAGTGCCAGAGGAGGCCGTGGGAGGGAGGAGACCCAGTACTTC.